This TCR beta chain was identified in a study of blood T cell repertoires in COVID-19 (dated by TCRdb to 2018 to 2021). Some background on the complete study: Samples from collaborators originated in the United States, Italy and Spain and spanned both the acute and convalescent phases of COVID-19. The prospective study material was composed of cDNA or gDNA derived from T cells, B-cell-depleted T cells, or PBMCs. Deeply sampled blood TCRbeta repertoires from subjects exposed to, actively infected with, or recovered from COVID-19 were included in the dataset. The repertoires were released in a freely available public database intended as a resource for research on the immune response to SARS-CoV-2. The samples were drawn from two sources: the first 160 participants of the ongoing ImmuneRACE study, and over 950 subjects contributed by 6 global collaborators. Sample metadata almost always included a de-identified subject ID, COVID-19 status, age in years and sex. Where available, HLA class I and class II types were taken from metadata supplied by the sample provider and were not determined by assay-based typing.

Study-wide conclusions, independent of this receptor: The quantity of clinical and demographic metadata differed by source and by participant and was supplied without curation.

The immunoSEQ Assay, a bias-controlled multiplex PCR, was used to amplify TCRbeta CDR3 regions from genomic DNA. Processing in the source paper ran as follows. The number of nucleated cells in each sample was estimated from the amplification of reference gene primers within the assay. To quantify the absolute abundance of each unique TCRbeta CDR3 rearrangement, sequence reads were collapsed and filtered. Productive Simpson clonality was computed per sample as the square root of Simpson's diversity index over productive rearrangements. TCRdb retrieved this table from immuneACCESS and kept in-frame rearrangements only. Not all clones are present; in checked studies, unresolved V genes account for under half, and no reason is known for the remainder. V and J calls and clone size are as listed in that table; D and trimming were resolved from the DNA. The sample contains hundreds of thousands of clones, roughly nine tenths of them found a single time. The ten largest account for 2% to 3% of the sample.

At the junction V is shortened by 4 bases and J by 0 bases, with 10 bases in between. Per the germline V gene (reference sequence), LNHDA is the CDR1 and SQIVND is the CDR2. Taken from cysteine to phenylalanine, the CDR3 has 15 residues. Of all the DNA, just the CDR3 is kept, 45 bases in frame from base 1. Enrolling through a virtual design, the prospective study's participants ranged in age from roughly 18 to 90 years and lived across about two dozen United States geographic areas. In the prospective study, participants were assigned to cohorts based on the clinical history participants reported in a screening survey and a study questionnaire. Recovered participants in ImmuneRACE Cohort 3 were defined as having two consecutive negative NP/OP PCR tests, clearance from a healthcare professional, or resolution of symptoms. Mobile phlebotomists in the prospective study collected whole blood, serum and a nasopharyngeal or oropharyngeal swab from every participant. Participants in the prospective study had the option to provide additional blood draws and questionnaires over a roughly two-month period. Before DNA extraction, prospective study blood samples were shipped either frozen or at room temperature.

Of note for this clone: Its antigen remains unidentified. It has no much larger one-base neighbor in the sample; base qualities were not kept.

The sample consisted of PBMCs or T cells enriched from blood (not recorded which). This chain joins TRBV19 to TRBJ2-1; possibly the D gene is TRBD2, per 5 matching bases. The origin of this receptor is a woman under 30 who had recovered from COVID-19. The CDR3 amino acid sequence is: CASSTTGSSYNEQFF. The DNA sequence is given as TGTGCCAGTAGTACAACGGGGAGCTCCTACAATGAGCAGTTCTTC. Reference TRBV19 and TRBJ2-1 genes cover what lies past the CDR3, so the full variable domain is DGGITQSPKYLFRKEGQNVTLSCEQNLNHDAMYWYRQDPGQGLRLIYYSQIVNDFQKGDIAEGYSVSREKKESFPLTVTSAQKNPTAFYLCASSTTGSSYNEQFFGPGTRLTVL.